These 32 T cell receptor beta chains share one sample of origin, sequenced in a study of T-cell memory formation after mild COVID-19. TCRdb itself ran the 5' RACE reads through MiXCR, one entry per CDR3 protein. The repertoire holds 430,000 or so distinct CDR3 sequences, approximately 25% seen once, with approximately 13% in the top ten. The source material was PBMCs or a T cell subset sorted from them (not recorded which). Receptor source: an adult woman who had mild COVID-19 (a few samples of this study predate the infection). Cell type and time point are not known.

The sample holds many counts of this clonotype. The V gene is TRBV9, the J gene TRBJ1-4; a possible D gene is TRBD1 (6 bases). Trimming pared 4 bases from V and 7 bases from J, leaving 17 bases between. CDR1 SGDLS and CDR2 YYNGEE come from the germline V gene. The CDR3 sequence is 15 residues long. The CDR3 DNA reads TGTGCCAGCAGCTCCACCCCGGACAGTGGTGAAAAACTGTTTTTT. Translated, it gives CASSSTPDSGEKLFF.

The table lists this clonotype with a few counts. The gene calls are TRBV13 and TRBJ2-3; D possibly uses TRBD1 or TRBD2 (5 bases each). There are 16 residues in the CDR3. Germline V lookup: CDR1 PRHDT, CDR2 FYEKMQ (reference sequence). V was pared by 5 bases and J by 3 bases, with 18 bases between. The CDR3: CASSRGATGSTDTQYF. CDR3 sequence (DNA): TGTGCCAGCAGCCGAGGGGCTACTGGAAGTACAGATACGCAGTATTTT.

This clonotype was found a few times. The rearrangement uses TRBV7-2 and TRBJ2-5, with 7 bases identical to TRBD1. The CDR3 is made up of 13 amino acids. The germline CDR1 and CDR2 sequences are SGHTA and FQGNSA. V lost 1 base to trimming and J lost 10 bases; unmatched junction nucleotides: 6. This CDR3 reads CASSLGGQRGQYF. Written as DNA, the CDR3 is TGTGCCAGCAGCTTAGGGGGACAGAGGGGCCAGTACTTC.

The chain uses TRBV6-5 and TRBJ1-6, with 10 bases matching TRBD1. Trimming cost V 4 bases and J 0 bases; bases outside gene matches: 6. Germline CDR1 is MNHEY and CDR2 is SVGAGI. CDR3 length: 18 residues. Here the CDR3 DNA reads TGTGCCAGCAGTTTACTGGGACAGGGGCGCTCCTATAATTCACCCCTCCACTTT. This sequence encodes CASSLLGQGRSYNSPLHF.

V and J are TRBV29-1 and TRBJ2-2, with a tentative D call TRBD1 (6 bases). V was clipped by 4 bases and J by 0 bases, with 12 bases between them. The CDR3 consists of 15 residues. Looked up from germline, CDR1 is SQVTM and CDR2 is ANQGSEA. As DNA, the CDR3 is TGCAGCGTTGTGCCAGGGGATACGAACACCGGGGAGCTGTTTTTT. It translates to CSVVPGDTNTGELFF.

The rearrangement joins TRBV5-1 to TRBJ2-1, with D perhaps TRBD1 (6 bases). Germline CDR1 reads SGHRS; CDR2 reads YFSETQ. Trimming shortened V by 4 bases and J by 9 bases, and 20 bases separated the two germline ends. There are 15 residues in the CDR3. Here the CDR3 reads CASSPTGTLVREQFF. The CDR3 DNA follows: TGCGCCAGCAGCCCCACAGGGACATTGGTGCGTGAGCAGTTCTTC.

This clonotype appeared a few times. V gene TRBV24-1 combines with J gene TRBJ2-6; TRBD1 aligns across 10 bases. The CDR3 runs 16 residues. CDR1 and CDR2 from the germline V gene are KGHDR and SFDVKD. V trimming: 9 bases; J trimming: 0 bases; junction bases outside the gene matches: 4. The chain's CDR3 is CATAGTGDSGANVLTF. For the CDR3, the DNA is TGTGCCACCGCCGGGACAGGGGACTCTGGGGCCAACGTCCTGACTTTC.

This clonotype has a handful of counts. This chain joins TRBV20-1 and TRBJ1-5; D remains unclear. The germline V gene encodes CDR1 DFQATT and CDR2 SNEGSKA (reference sequence). V gave up 0 bases and J gave up 4 bases, with 10 bases separating them. CDR3 length: 14 residues. The CDR3 is CSARDLGGNQPQHF. CDR3 bases: TGCAGTGCTAGAGATCTGGGTGGAAATCAGCCCCAGCATTTT.

This clonotype came up a few times. The chain is built from TRBV24-1 and TRBJ2-5; 8 nucleotides agree with TRBD2. Trimming at V came to 4 bases and at J to 2 bases, leaving 8 bases not matched to a gene. Germline CDR1 reads KGHDR; CDR2 reads SFDVKD. The CDR3 totals 16 residues. In nucleotides, the CDR3 is TGTGCCACCAGTGACTTTGGACTAGCCGCTCAAGAGACCCAGTACTTC. Its translation: CATSDFGLAAQETQYF.

This clonotype has more than one count but fewer than ten. The rearrangement links TRBV14 to TRBJ1-1; 7 bases are a match to TRBD1. The CDR3 has 12 amino acids. V was clipped by 2 bases and J by 11 bases; unmatched bases: 5. Germline V gene data show CDR1 as SGHDN and CDR2 as FVKESK. The CDR3 DNA reads as TGTGCCAGCAGCCAATTAGAACAGGGGGCTTTCTTT. It encodes CASSQLEQGAFF.

The V call is TRBV15, the J call TRBJ2-3, with D possibly matching TRBD1 (7 bases). The CDR3 is 16 amino acids. CDR1 LNHNV and CDR2 YYDKDF come from the germline V gene (reference sequence). Deletions cut 3 bases from V and 6 bases from J, with 19 bases between. CDR3: CATSRPKIPGGDTQYF. DNA of the CDR3: TGTGCCACCAGCAGGCCCAAAATCCCAGGGGGGGATACGCAGTATTTT.

In its sample, this clonotype was seen a few times. This chain connects TRBV7-9 to TRBJ2-1, with D hard to call. Trimming stripped 3 bases from V and 6 bases from J, with 9 bases between. CDR1 SEHNR and CDR2 FQNEAQ come from the germline V gene (reference sequence). The CDR3 has 13 amino acids. As DNA, the CDR3 is TGTGCCAGCAGCTTCGACGTAGGCAATGAGCAGTTCTTC. It is translated as CASSFDVGNEQFF.

This clonotype was counted between two and nine times. J is TRBJ2-7 and V is TRBV20-1; TRBD2 aligns across 9 bases. Losses at the gene ends were 4 bases for V and 6 bases for J; bases not matched to a gene: 1. The CDR3 contains 11 residues. Germline V gene data show CDR1 as DFQATT and CDR2 as SNEGSKA (reference sequence). The CDR3 is CSATTSGEQYF. The CDR3 nucleotides read TGCAGTGCTACGACTAGCGGCGAGCAGTACTTC.

This clonotype turned up a few times. The rearrangement joins TRBV18 to TRBJ2-3; TRBD2 matches 10 bases. V lost 1 base, J lost 5 bases, and 9 bases stayed unmatched. The CDR3 covers 17 residues. The germline V gene has CDR1 KGHSH and CDR2 LQKENI. CDR3 residues: CASSPRGLAGVEDTQYF. DNA for the CDR3: TGTGCCAGCTCACCACGGGGTCTAGCGGGAGTGGAAGATACGCAGTATTTT.

The chain is built from TRBV7-9 and TRBJ1-1; D is possibly TRBD1 (6 bases). Trimming took 2 bases from V and 6 from J, leaving 13 bases between them. CDR1 and CDR2 (germline): SEHNR, FQNEAQ (reference sequence). CDR3 size: 14 residues. CDR3 protein: CASSLRDSGAEAFF. The CDR3 bases are TGTGCCAGCAGCTTAAGAGATTCAGGGGCTGAAGCTTTCTTT.

This clonotype was detected ten times or more. V is TRBV12-3 or TRBV12-4 and J is TRBJ1-6, with D uncertain. CDR3 length: 14 amino acids. V lost 3 bases, J lost 7 bases, and 10 bases lay in between. CDR3 loop: CASSLTGSNSPLHF. Written as DNA, the CDR3 is TGTGCCAGCAGTTTGACCGGCAGCAATTCACCCCTCCACTTT.

A few counts support this clonotype. This chain links TRBV12-3 or TRBV12-4 with TRBJ2-5; 7 bases are shared with TRBD2. The junction had 8 bases not matched to a gene; V was cut back by 6 bases and J by 4 bases. The CDR3 is made up of 14 amino acids. CDR3 sequence (DNA): TGTGCCAGCAGGGGGGGGGTTACTGGAGAGACCCAGTACTTC. Translating gives CASRGGVTGETQYF.

The chain links TRBV24-1 to TRBJ1-1; D is unclear. CDR1 and CDR2 (germline): KGHDR, SFDVKD. This CDR3 comprises 11 residues. Trimming pared 7 bases from V and 1 base from J, leaving 3 bases between. The CDR3 DNA reads TGTGCCACCAGGCAGAACACTGAAGCTTTCTTT. It specifies CATRQNTEAFF.

The sample holds a few counts of this clonotype. This chain joins TRBV7-2 and TRBJ2-1, with D maybe TRBD2 (6 bases). V was cut by 1 base and J by 0 bases, with 28 bases left in between. CDR1 SGHTA and CDR2 FQGNSA come from the germline V gene. The CDR3 extends over 22 amino acids. The CDR3 nucleotides are TGTGCCAGCAGCTTAGTCGGGGGAAAGCGGCTGCCGGACCGAAGCTCCTACAATGAGCAGTTCTTC. Residues: CASSLVGGKRLPDRSSYNEQFF.

V gene TRBV20-1 combines with J gene TRBJ2-1; D is possibly TRBD2 (6 bases). The CDR3 is 15 amino acids. Germline CDR1 is DFQATT and CDR2 is SNEGSKA (reference sequence). V gave up 5 bases and J gave up 5 bases, with 19 bases separating them. CDR3 bases: TGCAGTGCTTACCTCATTCGCGGGGCAAACAATGAGCAGTTCTTC. Its translation is CSAYLIRGANNEQFF.

This clonotype was detected a few times. The chain links TRBV20-1 to TRBJ2-2; 7 bases fit TRBD2. CDR1 is DFQATT, CDR2 SNEGSKA, per germline (reference sequence). The V and J ends lost 0 bases and 3 bases, in that order; junction bases with no gene match: 7. The CDR3 loop spans 16 amino acids. CDR3 loop: CSARDVSGIDTGELFF. CDR3 in DNA: TGCAGTGCTAGAGATGTGAGCGGGATCGACACCGGGGAGCTGTTTTTT.

The chain combines TRBV19 with TRBJ2-1; D is possibly TRBD2 (6 bases). Germline V lookup: CDR1 LNHDA, CDR2 SQIVND (reference sequence). The V gene lost 7 bases and the J gene lost 9 bases, with 13 bases spanning the gap. The CDR3 is 12 amino acids. CDR3 sequence reads: CASNLRGGEQFF. The CDR3 DNA is TGTGCCAGTAACCTCCGGGGAGGTGAGCAGTTCTTC.

This clonotype was found many times. The rearrangement uses TRBV10-3 and TRBJ2-2, with D uncertain. The CDR3 is made up of 14 amino acids. Per germline, CDR1 ENHRY and CDR2 SYGVKD. V shed 9 bases and J shed 4 bases, with 15 bases lying between them. This CDR3 is CAMRRPSGTGELFF. The DNA for the CDR3 is TGTGCCATGAGACGGCCGTCGGGCACCGGGGAGCTGTTTTTT.

This CDR3 is CASSLDWGPMSEQYF. The CDR3 nucleotides read TGCGCCAGCAGCTTGGATTGGGGCCCGATGAGTGAGCAGTACTTC. The V gene is TRBV5-1, the J gene TRBJ2-7; a weak D match, TRBD1 (5 bases). Germline CDR1 is SGHRS and CDR2 is YFSETQ. The CDR3 spans 15 residues. V gave up 0 bases and J gave up 7 bases, with 17 bases separating them.

V is TRBV12-3 or TRBV12-4 and J is TRBJ2-1, with 11 positions matching TRBD2. After removal of 2 bases from V and 8 bases from J, the junction contained 5 bases not matched to a gene. This CDR3 region has 15 residues. CDR3 residues: CASSLSTSGGDEQFF. The CDR3 coding sequence is TGTGCCAGCAGTTTATCTACTAGCGGGGGAGATGAGCAGTTCTTC.

The chain combines TRBV5-1 with TRBJ1-5; 8 bases are shared with TRBD1. Germline CDR1 is SGHRS and CDR2 is YFSETQ. V shed 2 bases, J shed 6 bases, and the junction held 10 bases outside the gene matches. This CDR3 has 16 amino acids. The DNA of the CDR3 is TGCGCCAGCAGCTTCGGGGTTCAGGGGGCGGGTCAGCCCCAGCATTTT. Its protein is CASSFGVQGAGQPQHF.

The CDR3 protein is CSVGGLRSSYEQYF. For the CDR3, the DNA is TGCAGCGTTGGGGGGCTTAGGAGCTCCTACGAGCAGTACTTC. The V gene is TRBV29-1, the J gene TRBJ2-7; a possible D gene is TRBD1 (6 bases). The V gene's germline CDR1 is SQVTM and CDR2 ANQGSEA. The V and J ends lost 4 bases and 0 bases respectively, with 13 bases between them. The CDR3 loop spans 14 amino acids.

This chain links TRBV4-2 with TRBJ2-1; the D gene is possibly TRBD2 (6 bases). Germline CDR1 reads LGHNA; CDR2 reads YNFKEQ. Trimming stripped 4 bases from V and 4 bases from J, with 14 bases between. The CDR3 has 15 amino acids. The CDR3, as DNA: TGTGCCAGCAGCCCCGAGGAGGGCCGGTACAATGAGCAGTTCTTC. It translates to CASSPEEGRYNEQFF.

This clonotype was counted a few times. Being one base from a much bigger clone, this may be a read error. The rearrangement uses TRBV7-3 and TRBJ1-1; TRBD1 matches 7 bases. CDR3 size: 13 residues. J was trimmed by 3 bases and V by 5 bases; bases with no gene match: 3. In germline, CDR1 is SGHTA, CDR2 FQGTGA. The CDR3 is CASSPTGHTEAFF. The DNA of the CDR3 is TGTGCCAGCAGCCCGACAGGGCACACTGAAGCTTTCTTT.

This clonotype was found a few times. The chain carries TRBV7-2 and TRBJ1-4; D is unclear. Germline V gene sequence: CDR1 SGHTA, CDR2 FQGNSA. V lost 5 bases and J lost 4, with 14 bases in between. This CDR3 contains 15 residues. CDR3 sequence: CASSTTTGVNEKLFF. For the CDR3, the DNA is TGTGCCAGCAGCACGACGACCGGGGTTAATGAAAAACTGTTTTTT.

The chain uses TRBV20-1 and TRBJ2-1, with TRBD2 matching 10 bases. Per germline, CDR1 DFQATT and CDR2 SNEGSKA (reference sequence). Germline trimming cut 6 bases from V and 9 bases from J; bases unmatched to any gene: 11. There are 14 residues in the CDR3. This CDR3 is CSATKREGRSEQFF. Here the CDR3 DNA reads TGCAGTGCCACGAAGCGGGAGGGCCGGAGTGAGCAGTTCTTC.

V and J are TRBV5-1 and TRBJ2-3; TRBD2 is a possible D gene (5 bases). CDR1 SGHRS and CDR2 YFSETQ come from the germline V gene. The CDR3 extends over 16 amino acids. Trimming pared 2 bases from V and 0 bases from J, leaving 13 bases between. As DNA, the CDR3 is TGCGCCAGCAGCTTACGGGAAGGTGGGAGCACAGATACGCAGTATTTT. Protein product: CASSLREGGSTDTQYF.